The 20 T cell receptor beta chains listed next were all sequenced from one sample in a study of cytomegalovirus exposure and HLA in healthy donors (dated by TCRdb to 2016 to 2017). The library was obtained by the immunoSEQ multiplex PCR assay. For the multiplex PCR, a mixture combining 60 forward primers for TCR Vbeta segments and 13 reverse primers for TCR Jbeta segments was used. TCRdb stores this immuneACCESS table with in-frame sequences only. Part of the clones is absent; in the studies checked, under half of the shortfall reflects unresolved V genes, and no reason is known for the rest. This sample's records show under 200,000 clones. Around 0.8% of the sample lies in the top ten. Sequenced material: PBMCs. The receptors here all came from a woman between 18 and 29 years old in good health and CMV-seropositive.

The chain employs TRBV11-3 and TRBJ1-1; perhaps TRBD1 as D (5 bases). Per germline, CDR1 SGHNT and CDR2 YENEEA. CDR3 length equals 15 residues. The V gene lost 8 bases and the J gene lost 0 bases, with 16 bases spanning the gap. CDR3 in amino acids: CASPVVRALNTEAFF. In nucleotides, the CDR3 is TGTGCCAGCCCAGTGGTCAGGGCGCTGAACACTGAAGCTTTCTTT. The full variable domain, its missing parts supplied by reference TRBV11-3 and TRBJ1-1, is EAGVVQSPRYKIIEKKQPVAFWCNPISGHNTLYWYLQNLGQGPELLIRYENEEAVDDSQLPKDRFSAERLKGVDSTLKIQPAELGDSAVYLCASPVVRALNTEAFFGQGTRLTVV.

This chain joins TRBV19 and TRBJ2-7; D ambiguous. V lost 1 base, J lost 2 bases, and 9 bases lay in between. In germline, CDR1 is LNHDA, CDR2 SQIVND (reference sequence). This CDR3 has 14 residues. The CDR3 DNA reads TGTGCCAGTAGTATAGGGCCAGGCCCCTACGAGCAGTACTTC. Its translation is CASSIGPGPYEQYF.

The chain couples TRBV19 to TRBJ1-1, with D possibly matching TRBD1 (5 bases). Trimming cost V 7 bases and J 1 base, with 10 bases left between them. Per the germline V gene, CDR1 is LNHDA and CDR2 is SQIVND (reference sequence). The CDR3 consists of 13 residues. The CDR3 nucleotides read TGTGCCAGTAAGGGGCTGAAGAACACTGAAGCTTTCTTT. Its protein is CASKGLKNTEAFF.

This chain links TRBV7-9 with TRBJ2-3; 9 bases align to TRBD2. The CDR3 totals 16 residues. The germline V gene has CDR1 SEHNR and CDR2 FQNEAQ (reference sequence). V lost 1 base, J lost 1 base, and 3 bases stayed unmatched. The CDR3 DNA reads as TGTGCCAGCAGCTTAGTTAGCGGGAGTGGCACAGATACGCAGTATTTT. Translated: CASSLVSGSGTDTQYF.

The chain couples TRBV7-9 to TRBJ1-3, with D perhaps matching TRBD1 (5 bases). The CDR3 runs 14 residues. The V gene lost 3 bases and the J gene lost 4 bases, with 10 bases spanning the gap. Per germline, CDR1 SEHNR and CDR2 FQNEAQ (reference sequence). CDR3 bases: TGTGCCAGCAGCTTTCAGGGTTTGGGAAACACCATATATTTT. The encoded protein is CASSFQGLGNTIYF.

The V call is TRBV9, the J call TRBJ2-3, with 8 positions matching TRBD1. After removal of 3 bases from V and 4 bases from J, the junction contained 10 bases not matched to a gene. The germline CDR1 and CDR2 sequences are SGDLS and YYNGEE. CDR3 length: 16 residues. The CDR3 loop is CASSATSGTGPDTQYF. The CDR3 DNA is TGTGCCAGCAGCGCCACTTCCGGGACAGGCCCAGATACGCAGTATTTT.

The CDR3 DNA sequence: TGTGCCAGCAGCCGACAGCCTAATCAGCCCCAGCATTTT. As protein: CASSRQPNQPQHF. This chain connects TRBV6-6 to TRBJ1-5; D is possibly TRBD1 (5 bases). Germline V CDR1 and CDR2: MNHNY, SVGAGI (reference sequence). V was shortened by 6 bases and J by 4 bases, with 10 bases between the two germline ends. This CDR3 contains 13 residues.

This chain connects TRBV4-3 to TRBJ2-3; 8 bases align to TRBD2. Germline V CDR1 and CDR2: LGHNA, YSLEER. V lost 6 bases and J lost 7; bases outside the gene matches: 18. There are 17 residues in the CDR3. The CDR3 DNA follows: TGCGCCAGCAGTTCAACTCTCCCGGGGGGGCTCGGTAATACGCAGTATTTT. It translates to CASSSTLPGGLGNTQYF.

The V call is TRBV5-1, the J call TRBJ1-1; D is unresolved. The CDR3 is made up of 16 amino acids. The ends were cut back, 1 base at V and 0 bases at J, with 13 bases in the middle. Germline V CDR1 and CDR2: SGHRS, YFSETQ. CDR3 sequence reads: CASSLSFIELNTEAFF. The CDR3, as DNA: TGCGCCAGCAGCTTGAGTTTTATTGAGCTGAACACTGAAGCTTTCTTT.

The rearrangement joins TRBV7-2 to TRBJ1-3, with 9 bases fitting TRBD1. The CDR3 has 15 residues. V shed 5 bases, J shed 2 bases, and the junction held 4 bases outside the gene matches. Germline V gives CDR1 SGHTA, CDR2 FQGNSA. CDR3 bases: TGTGCCAGCAGCCAGGGACAGGGCCCTGGAAACACCATATATTTT. Its translation: CASSQGQGPGNTIYF.

The chain carries TRBV19 and TRBJ1-2, with 10 bases that match TRBD1. Germline-derived CDR1 and CDR2 are LNHDA and SQIVND (reference sequence). Trimming cost V 5 bases and J 6 bases; bases outside gene matches: 6. CDR3 length: 14 residues. The CDR3 nucleotides read TGTGCCAGTAGTCTTGACAGGGGGCGAGATGGCTACACCTTC. It yields the protein CASSLDRGRDGYTF.

J is TRBJ1-1 and V is TRBV11-3, with D possibly being TRBD1 (5 bases). The germline V gene has CDR1 SGHNT and CDR2 YENEEA. The CDR3 runs to 12 residues. V lost 3 bases, J lost 8 bases, and 10 bases lay in between. CDR3 protein: CASSFPDREAFF. In DNA, the CDR3 is TGTGCCAGCAGCTTCCCTGACAGAGAAGCTTTCTTT.

The chain employs TRBV10-3 and TRBJ1-3, with D possibly matching TRBD1 (5 bases). CDR3 length: 14 residues. Looked up from germline, CDR1 is ENHRY and CDR2 is SYGVKD. Trimming shortened V by 4 bases and J by 5 bases, and 12 bases separated the two germline ends. CDR3 bases: TGTGCCATCAGTGTCGGGGGGACGCGAAACACCATATATTTT. Translation gives CAISVGGTRNTIYF.

The gene calls are TRBV7-6 and TRBJ1-3; the D gene is possibly TRBD1 (6 bases). Germline V gene data show CDR1 as SGHVS and CDR2 as FNYEAQ. Trimming took 3 bases from V and 0 from J, leaving 21 bases between them. CDR3 length: 19 residues. CDR3 nucleotides: TGTGCCAGCAGCTTTTCCGGCGGACAGCGCAAATACTCTGGAAACACCATATATTTT. Its translation is CASSFSGGQRKYSGNTIYF.

V usage is TRBV5-1 and J usage is TRBJ2-3, with D perhaps TRBD2 (6 bases). The ends were cut back, 1 base at V and 2 bases at J, with 8 bases in the middle. CDR1 and CDR2 (germline): SGHRS, YFSETQ. This CDR3 has 14 amino acids. The CDR3 nucleotides are TGCGCCAGCAGCTTGCGGACTAACACAGATACGCAGTATTTT. Protein: CASSLRTNTDTQYF. Looking up the rest from reference TRBV5-1 and TRBJ2-3 gives the full variable domain: KAGVTQTPRYLIKTRGQQVTLSCSPISGHRSVSWYQQTPGQGLQFLFEYFSETQRNKGNFPGRFSGRQFSNSRSEMNVSTLELGDSALYLCASSLRTNTDTQYFGPGTRLTVL.

The genes are TRBV19 and TRBJ2-1; TRBD2 matches at 9 bases. Germline V CDR1 and CDR2: LNHDA, SQIVND (reference sequence). V was clipped by 6 bases and J by 5 bases; unmatched bases: 2. The CDR3 has 13 amino acids. DNA of the CDR3: TGTGCCAGTAGCTCTAGCGGGGACAATGAGCAGTTCTTC. This sequence encodes CASSSSGDNEQFF.

The chain recombines TRBV18 with TRBJ1-5; tentative D call: TRBD1 (6 bases). The length of the CDR3 is 16 residues. V lost 3 bases, J lost 5 bases, and 17 bases lay in between. The germline CDR1 and CDR2 sequences are KGHSH and LQKENI. The DNA of the CDR3 is TGTGCCAGCTCACCGCTTGGGGGGGGCCCGCATCAGCCCCAGCATTTT. Residues: CASSPLGGGPHQPQHF.

As to this clone: One junction end does not reproduce the germline sequence, and a read error may be involved. The rearrangement uses TRBV2 and TRBJ2-7; D might be TRBD2 (6 bases). In germline, CDR1 is SNHLY, CDR2 FYNNEI. The CDR3 runs 13 residues. This CDR3 is CASIGAGTYGQYF. The CDR3 nucleotides read TGTGCCAGCATCGGGGCGGGGACCTACGGGCAGTACTTC.

This sequence joins TRBV10-3 and TRBJ1-1, with 11 positions matching TRBD1. Trimming at V came to 1 base and at J to 1 base, leaving 2 bases not matched to a gene. This CDR3 is 16 amino acids long. Germline V gene lookup returns CDR1 ENHRY and CDR2 SYGVKD. The CDR3 loop is CAISEWDRGSNTEAFF. The CDR3 DNA reads as TGTGCCATCAGTGAGTGGGACAGGGGGTCGAACACTGAAGCTTTCTTT.

The rearrangement uses TRBV30 and TRBJ2-2, with 7 bases aligning to TRBD1. Germline V CDR1 and CDR2: GTSNPN, SVGIG (reference sequence). The CDR3 is 15 amino acids. J was trimmed by 6 bases and V by 4 bases; bases with no gene match: 11. The DNA of the CDR3 is TGTGCCTGGAACCAAGGACAGGTATATTCCGGGGAGCTGTTTTTT. Translated, it gives CAWNQGQVYSGELFF.